The T cell receptor beta chain under discussion was sequenced for a study of early T cells in non-severe SARS-CoV-2 infection. Whole-study context: Sequencing used unsorted whole-blood bulk RNA, so chains lack pairing. Study-level results: Private and CD4 specificities were missed by VDJdb matching, which favored anti-spike CD8 responses.

Individual cDNA molecules received unique molecular identifiers during library preparation. MiXCR, run by TCRdb on the 5' RACE reads, gives a single entry per CDR3 protein. The repertoire holds under 80,000 distinct CDR3 sequences, with 13% as singletons. Worth noting for this clonotype: Its antigen is unidentified.

The CDR3 has 13 amino acids. Trimming cost V 3 bases and J 1 base, with 6 bases left between them. CDR1 is KGHSH and CDR2 is LQKENI in the germline V gene. The chain carries TRBV18 and TRBJ2-5, with D hard to call. The sequence was collected from an adult who was a healthcare worker with PCR-confirmed SARS-CoV-2 infection or an uninfected control (not recorded which). Sequences were obtained from whole blood. CDR3 residues: CASSPDIQETQYF. The CDR3 DNA follows: TGTGCCAGCTCACCCGATATCCAAGAGACCCAGTACTTC.